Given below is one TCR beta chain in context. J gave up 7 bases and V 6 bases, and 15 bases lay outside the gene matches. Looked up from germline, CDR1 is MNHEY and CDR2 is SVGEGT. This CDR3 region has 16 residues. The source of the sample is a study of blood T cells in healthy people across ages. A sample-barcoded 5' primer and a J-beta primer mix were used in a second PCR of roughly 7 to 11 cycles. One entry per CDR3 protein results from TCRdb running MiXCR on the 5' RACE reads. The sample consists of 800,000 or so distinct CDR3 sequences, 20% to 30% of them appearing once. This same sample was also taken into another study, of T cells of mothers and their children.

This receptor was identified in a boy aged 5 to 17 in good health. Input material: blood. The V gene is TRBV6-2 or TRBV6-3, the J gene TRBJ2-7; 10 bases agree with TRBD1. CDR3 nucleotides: TGTGCCAGCAGATGGGACAGGGGTGCTACGAGAGGAGAGCAGTACTTC. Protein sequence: CASRWDRGATRGEQYF.